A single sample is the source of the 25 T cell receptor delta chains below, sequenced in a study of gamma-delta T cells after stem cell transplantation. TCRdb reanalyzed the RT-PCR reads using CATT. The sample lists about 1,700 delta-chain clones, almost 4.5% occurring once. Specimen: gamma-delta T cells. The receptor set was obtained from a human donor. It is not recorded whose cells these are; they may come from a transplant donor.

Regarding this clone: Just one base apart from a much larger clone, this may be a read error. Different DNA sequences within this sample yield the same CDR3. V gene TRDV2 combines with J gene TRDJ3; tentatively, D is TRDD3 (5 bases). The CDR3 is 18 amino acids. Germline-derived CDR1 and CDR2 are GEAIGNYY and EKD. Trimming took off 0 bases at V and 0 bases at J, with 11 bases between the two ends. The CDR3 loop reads CACDTGDTRSWDTRQMFF. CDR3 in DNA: TGTGCCTGTGACACCGGGGACACGCGCTCCTGGGACACCCGACAGATGTTTTTC.

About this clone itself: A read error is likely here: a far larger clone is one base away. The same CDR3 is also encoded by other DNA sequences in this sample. The DNA of the CDR3 is TGCGCCTGTGACACCGTACCTGGGGGATACGCAGGGTCCGATAAACTCATCTTT. Protein: CACDTVPGGYAGSDKLIF. The genes are TRDV2 and TRDJ1; 12 bases align to TRDD3. CDR1 and CDR2 (germline): GEAIGNYY, EKD. The CDR3 sequence is 18 residues long.

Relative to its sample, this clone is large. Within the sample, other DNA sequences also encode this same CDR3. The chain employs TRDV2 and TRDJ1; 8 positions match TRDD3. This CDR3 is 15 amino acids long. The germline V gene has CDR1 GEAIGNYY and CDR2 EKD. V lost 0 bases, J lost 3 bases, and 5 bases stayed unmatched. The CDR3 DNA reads TGTGCCTGTGACACCGTTGGGGGATCCCCCGATAAACTCATCTTT. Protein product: CACDTVGGSPDKLIF.

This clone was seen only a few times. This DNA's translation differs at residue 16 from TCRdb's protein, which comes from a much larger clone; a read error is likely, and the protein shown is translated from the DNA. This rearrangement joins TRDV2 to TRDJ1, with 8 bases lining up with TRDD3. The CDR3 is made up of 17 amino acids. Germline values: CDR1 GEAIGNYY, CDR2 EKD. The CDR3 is CACDPILGATSTDKLTF. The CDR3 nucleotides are TGTGCCTGTGACCCGATACTGGGGGCCACCTCCACCGATAAACTCACCTTT.

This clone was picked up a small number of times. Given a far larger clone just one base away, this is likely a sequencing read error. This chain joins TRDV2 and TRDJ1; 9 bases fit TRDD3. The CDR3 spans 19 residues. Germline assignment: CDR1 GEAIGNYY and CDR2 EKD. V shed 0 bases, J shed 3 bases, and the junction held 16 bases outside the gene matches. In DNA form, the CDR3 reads TGTGCCTGTGACACCGCAAGGGGGATACTTTCAACTTGGGCCGATAAACTCATCTTT. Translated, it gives CACDTARGILSTWADKLIF.

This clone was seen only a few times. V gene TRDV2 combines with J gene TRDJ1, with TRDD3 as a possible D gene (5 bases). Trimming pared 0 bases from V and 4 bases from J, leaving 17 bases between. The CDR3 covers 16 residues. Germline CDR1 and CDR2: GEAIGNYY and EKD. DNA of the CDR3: TGTGCCTGTGACACCGTTGGGGCTCAGCAGGGCGATAAACTCATCTTT. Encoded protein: CACDTVGAQQGDKLIF.

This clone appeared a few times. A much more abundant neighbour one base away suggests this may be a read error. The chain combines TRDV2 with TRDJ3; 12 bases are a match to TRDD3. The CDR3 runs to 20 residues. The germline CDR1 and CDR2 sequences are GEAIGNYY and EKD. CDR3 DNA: TGTGCCTGTGACACCGTACTGGGGGATACCGACTCCTGGGACACCCGACGGATGTTTTTC. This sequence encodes CACDTVLGDTDSWDTRRMFF.

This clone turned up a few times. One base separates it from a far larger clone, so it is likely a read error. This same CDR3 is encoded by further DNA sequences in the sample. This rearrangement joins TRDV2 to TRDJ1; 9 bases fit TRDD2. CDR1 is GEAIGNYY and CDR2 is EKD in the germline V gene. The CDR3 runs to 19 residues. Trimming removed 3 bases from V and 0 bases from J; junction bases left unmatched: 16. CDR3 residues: CACDSLPTELGSNTDKLIF. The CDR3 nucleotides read TGTGCCTGTGACTCCCTTCCTACCGAACTGGGGTCCAACACCGATAAACTCATCTTT.

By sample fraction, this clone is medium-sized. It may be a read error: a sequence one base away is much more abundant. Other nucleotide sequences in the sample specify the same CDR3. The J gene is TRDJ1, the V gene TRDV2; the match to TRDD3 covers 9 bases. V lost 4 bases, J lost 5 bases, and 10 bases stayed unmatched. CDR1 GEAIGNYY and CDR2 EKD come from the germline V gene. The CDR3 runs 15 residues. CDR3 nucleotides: TGTGCCTGTGAACCACTGGGGGACCTCACAGATAAACTCATCTTT. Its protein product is CACEPLGDLTDKLIF.

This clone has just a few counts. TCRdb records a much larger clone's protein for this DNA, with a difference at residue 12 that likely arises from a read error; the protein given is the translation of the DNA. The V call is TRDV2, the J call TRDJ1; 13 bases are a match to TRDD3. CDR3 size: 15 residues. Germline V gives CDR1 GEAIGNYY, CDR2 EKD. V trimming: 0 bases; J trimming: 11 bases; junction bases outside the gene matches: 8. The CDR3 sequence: CACDTVLGDTGNLIF. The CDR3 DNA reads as TGTGCCTGTGACACCGTACTGGGGGATACGGGTAATCTCATCTTT.

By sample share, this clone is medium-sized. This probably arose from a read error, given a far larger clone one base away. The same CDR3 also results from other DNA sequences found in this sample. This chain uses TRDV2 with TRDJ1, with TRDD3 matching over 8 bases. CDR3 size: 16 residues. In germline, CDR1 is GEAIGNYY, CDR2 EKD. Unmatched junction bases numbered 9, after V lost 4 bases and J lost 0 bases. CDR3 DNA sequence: TGTGCCTGTGAGTTACTGGGGGCTCAGTACACCGATAAACTCATCTTT. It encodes CACELLGAQYTDKLIF.

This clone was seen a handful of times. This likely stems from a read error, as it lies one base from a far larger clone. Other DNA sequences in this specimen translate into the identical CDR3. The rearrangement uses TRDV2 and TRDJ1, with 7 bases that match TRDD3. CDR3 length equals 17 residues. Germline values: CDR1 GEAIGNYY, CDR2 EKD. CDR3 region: CACDRLLGHQNTDKLIF. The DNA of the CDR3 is TGTGCCTGCGATAGGCTACTGGGGCACCAGAACACCGACAAACTCATCTTT.

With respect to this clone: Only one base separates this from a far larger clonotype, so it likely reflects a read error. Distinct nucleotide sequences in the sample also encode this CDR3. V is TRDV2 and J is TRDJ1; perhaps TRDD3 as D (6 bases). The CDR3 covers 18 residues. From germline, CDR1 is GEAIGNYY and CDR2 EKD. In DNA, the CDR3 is TGTGCCTGTGACACCGTAGACGTTGGGGGGACACATACCGACAAACTCATCTTT. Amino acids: CACDTVDVGGTHTDKLIF.

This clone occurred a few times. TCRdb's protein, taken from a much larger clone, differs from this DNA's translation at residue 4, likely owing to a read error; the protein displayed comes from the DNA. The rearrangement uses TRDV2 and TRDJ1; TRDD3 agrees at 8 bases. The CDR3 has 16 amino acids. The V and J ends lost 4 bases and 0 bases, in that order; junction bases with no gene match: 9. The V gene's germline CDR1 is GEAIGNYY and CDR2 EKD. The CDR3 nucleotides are TGTGCCTGTGAAAGGCTGGGGGAACTGTACACCGATAAACTCATCTTT. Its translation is CACERLGELYTDKLIF.

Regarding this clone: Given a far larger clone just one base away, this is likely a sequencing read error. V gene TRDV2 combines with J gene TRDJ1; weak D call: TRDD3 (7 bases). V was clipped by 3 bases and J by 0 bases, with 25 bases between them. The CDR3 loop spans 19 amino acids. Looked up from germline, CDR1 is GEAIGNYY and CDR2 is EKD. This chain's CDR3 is CACDSPPTELGSNTDKLIF. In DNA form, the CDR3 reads TGTGCCTGTGACTCCCCTCCTACTGAACTGGGGTCCAACACCGATAAACTCATCTTT.

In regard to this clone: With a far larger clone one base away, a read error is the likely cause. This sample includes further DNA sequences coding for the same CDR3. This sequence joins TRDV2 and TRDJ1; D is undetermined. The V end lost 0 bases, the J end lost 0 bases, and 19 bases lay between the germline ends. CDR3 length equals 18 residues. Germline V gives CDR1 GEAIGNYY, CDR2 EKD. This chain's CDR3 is CACDTLSGPSTYTDKLIF. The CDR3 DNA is TGTGCCTGTGACACCTTGTCCGGTCCCTCCACATACACCGATAAACTCATCTTT.

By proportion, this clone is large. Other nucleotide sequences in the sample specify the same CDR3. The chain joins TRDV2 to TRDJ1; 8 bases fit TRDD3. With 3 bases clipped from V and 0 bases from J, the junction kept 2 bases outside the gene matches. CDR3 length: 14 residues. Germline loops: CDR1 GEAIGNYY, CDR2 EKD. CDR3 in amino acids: CACDRLGDTDKLIF. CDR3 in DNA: TGTGCCTGTGACCGACTGGGGGACACCGATAAACTCATCTTT.

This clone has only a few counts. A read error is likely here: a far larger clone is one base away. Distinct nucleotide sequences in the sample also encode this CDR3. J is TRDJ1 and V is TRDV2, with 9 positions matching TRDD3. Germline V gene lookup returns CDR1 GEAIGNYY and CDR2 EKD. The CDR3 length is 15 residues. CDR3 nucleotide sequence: TGTGCCTGTGAACCACTGGGGGACCTCACCGATAAACTCATCTTC. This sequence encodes CACEPLGDLTDKLIF.

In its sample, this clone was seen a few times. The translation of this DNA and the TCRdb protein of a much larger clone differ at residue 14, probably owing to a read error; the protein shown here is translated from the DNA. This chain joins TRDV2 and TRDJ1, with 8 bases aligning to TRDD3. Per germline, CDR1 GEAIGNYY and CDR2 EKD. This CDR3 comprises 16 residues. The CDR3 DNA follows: TGTGCCTGTGAAAGGCTGGGGGACATGTACACCGATAAACCCATCTTT. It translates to CACERLGDMYTDKPIF.

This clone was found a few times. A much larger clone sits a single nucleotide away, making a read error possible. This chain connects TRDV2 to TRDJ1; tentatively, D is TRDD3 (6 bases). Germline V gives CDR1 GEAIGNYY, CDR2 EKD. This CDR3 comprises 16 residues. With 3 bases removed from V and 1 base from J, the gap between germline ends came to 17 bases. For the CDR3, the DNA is TGTGCCTGTGACTCCGTGGGGGCTAGGGCCACCGATAAACTCATCTTT. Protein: CACDSVGARATDKLIF.

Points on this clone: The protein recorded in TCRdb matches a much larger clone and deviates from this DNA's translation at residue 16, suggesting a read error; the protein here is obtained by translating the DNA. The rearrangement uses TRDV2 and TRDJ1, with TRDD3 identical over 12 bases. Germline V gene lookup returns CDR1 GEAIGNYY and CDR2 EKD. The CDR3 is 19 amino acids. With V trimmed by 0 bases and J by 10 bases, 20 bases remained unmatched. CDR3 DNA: TGTGCCTGTGACACCGTGGTCGGGGGCAAGGGCTGGGGGATACGCGGACTCATCTTT. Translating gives CACDTVVGGKGWGIRGLIF.

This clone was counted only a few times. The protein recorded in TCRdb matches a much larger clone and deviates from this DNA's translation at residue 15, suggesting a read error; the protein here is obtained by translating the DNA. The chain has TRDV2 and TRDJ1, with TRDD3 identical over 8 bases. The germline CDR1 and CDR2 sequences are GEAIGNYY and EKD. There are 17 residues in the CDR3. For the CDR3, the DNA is TGTGCCTGTGACACCCTGGGGGAGAAGGTGTACACCGATAAACCCATCTTT. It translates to CACDTLGEKVYTDKPIF.

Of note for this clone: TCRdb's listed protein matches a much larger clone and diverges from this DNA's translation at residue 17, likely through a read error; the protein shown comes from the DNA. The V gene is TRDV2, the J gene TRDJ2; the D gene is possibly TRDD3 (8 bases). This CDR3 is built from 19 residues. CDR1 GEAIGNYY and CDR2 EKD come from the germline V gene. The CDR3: CACDTVPTRGPGIPSQPFF. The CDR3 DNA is TGTGCCTGTGACACCGTTCCTACGAGGGGCCCGGGGATACCCAGCCAACCCTTCTTT.

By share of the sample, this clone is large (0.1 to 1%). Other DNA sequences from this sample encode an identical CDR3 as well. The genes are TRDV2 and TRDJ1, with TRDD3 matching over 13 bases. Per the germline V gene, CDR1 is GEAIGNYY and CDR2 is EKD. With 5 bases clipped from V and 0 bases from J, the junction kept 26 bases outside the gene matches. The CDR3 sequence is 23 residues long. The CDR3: CACAPIPLPTTGGYGPYTDKLIF. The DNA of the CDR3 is TGTGCCTGTGCCCCTATACCACTTCCTACAACTGGGGGATACGGGCCGTACACCGATAAACTCATCTTT.

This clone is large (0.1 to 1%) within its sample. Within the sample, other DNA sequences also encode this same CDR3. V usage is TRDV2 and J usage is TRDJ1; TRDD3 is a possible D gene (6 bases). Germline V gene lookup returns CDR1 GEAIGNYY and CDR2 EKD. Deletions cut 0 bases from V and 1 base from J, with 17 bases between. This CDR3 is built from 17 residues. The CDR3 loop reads CACDTADLGDFTDKLIF. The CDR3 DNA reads TGTGCCTGTGACACCGCAGACCTCGGGGATTTCACCGATAAACTCATCTTT.